This T cell receptor (beta chain) was documented in a study of identical twins. Study outcomes and limitations: Sharing of beta out-of-frame sequences by twins showed a weaker excess. Fewer insertions characterized abundant cord blood beta clonotypes, whereas memory repertoires showed none.

TCRdb redid the calling of the 5' RACE reads with MiXCR, one entry per CDR3 protein. The repertoire includes about 240,000 distinct CDR3 sequences, approximately 8% of them detected once, and roughly 5.4% sits in the top ten. To note about this clonotype: What it recognizes is unknown.

These same data were also listed under a study on yellow fever vaccine responses in identical twins.

The receptor comes from a woman under 30 in good health. The source material was CD8+ T cells sorted from blood.

CDR3 sequence: CASSPAGYTEAFF. The CDR3 DNA reads as TGTGCCAGCAGCCCCGCCGGGTACACTGAAGCTTTCTTT. The chain combines TRBV7-9 with TRBJ1-1; unclear D gene. The CDR3 contains 13 residues. Trimming pared 5 bases from V and 3 bases from J, leaving 10 bases between. CDR1 and CDR2 from the germline V gene are SEHNR and FQNEAQ (reference sequence).